The entry below gives a single TCR beta chain sequence along with its context. What it recognizes is unknown. TCRdb recomputed calls from the reads with MiXCR, one row per CDR3 protein. The sample lists approximately 750,000 distinct CDR3 sequences, 35% occurring once. This record comes from a study of T cell repertoires in cytomegalovirus infection. Study information: Both a matching HLA type and CMV infection were indicated by public TCR beta signatures.

The CDR3 has 17 amino acids. Trimming cost V 3 bases and J 0 bases; bases outside gene matches: 9. Germline V gene data show CDR1 as SEHNR and CDR2 as FQNEAQ (reference sequence). Whole-study results and caveats: Cumulative public TCR beta family frequency identified carriers of CMV plus the relevant HLA. HLA-C-restricted CMV clonotypes gave the most frequent clonotype in two of eight donors.

The sample taken for sequencing was PBMCs. The TCR was taken from a human donor in good health (CMV status not recorded). Some clones in this sample may be carry-over from other donors' samples. This chain links TRBV7-9 with TRBJ1-1; 8 bases map to TRBD1. CDR3 nucleotide sequence: TGTGCCAGCAGCTTCACACCGGGACAGGCCTTGAACACTGAAGCTTTCTTT. It codes for CASSFTPGQALNTEAFF.